This TCR beta chain is drawn from a study of shared clonotypes between healthy human individuals. Study at large: Every donor yielded three CD4 naive, three CD4 memory, two CD8 naive and one CD8 memory plate. Points from the study as a whole: The generation probabilities recorded for non-shared clonotypes fell below those of clonotypes shared by all four donors.

CD8 cells classed as naive were CD45RO-negative and positively selected for CCR7, excluding terminally differentiated effector memory CD45RA+ cells. In regard to this clone: Its target is unknown.

A deep-level run was used for the assay. In the study's own analysis: Owing to the provision of junction-only sequences devoid of quality scores by immunoSEQ, filtering differed. Sequencing was performed with immunoSEQ multiplex PCR; in TCRdb, only in-frame clones are kept and a portion is missing. Clone size and the V and J calls come from that table; the DNA yielded D and trimming. Seen here are roughly 2,000,000 clones, around 93% observed once, and the top ten hold roughly 1.7%. V was trimmed by 0 bases and J by 2 bases, leaving 9 bases between them. Germline-derived CDR1 and CDR2 are SGDLS and YYNGEE. The CDR3 runs to 15 residues.

The clonotype comes from a man between 18 and 29 years old in good health. Some clones in this sample may be carry-over from other donors' samples. The sequencing input was naive CD8+ T cells from PBMCs. This chain joins TRBV9 and TRBJ1-3; a weak D match, TRBD1 (5 bases). The CDR3 nucleotides read TGTGCCAGCAGCGTAGGATCAGGGACTGGAAACACCATATATTTT. It translates to CASSVGSGTGNTIYF.